This record concerns one TCR beta chain sequence. What it recognizes is unknown. This sample is part of a study of identical twins. The V and J ends lost 5 bases and 11 bases, in that order; junction bases with no gene match: 18. Germline CDR1 MNHNS, CDR2 SASEGT. CDR3 size: 17 residues. Findings and limits, study-wide: Among monozygotic twins, out-of-frame TCR alpha sharing exceeded what models predicted.

TCRdb processed the 5' RACE reads anew with MiXCR; each CDR3 protein has one entry. The sample carries some 1,700,000 distinct CDR3 sequences, under 35% recorded once. This TCR came from a newborn girl in good health. The chain uses TRBV6-1 and TRBJ2-5; 12 nucleotides agree with TRBD2. The sample comprised cord blood. In nucleotides, the CDR3 is TGTGCCAGCAGTCGACGATCCGGGACTAGCGGGTCCAATGAGCAGTACTTC. This codes for CASSRRSGTSGSNEQYF.